The clone carrying this T cell receptor beta chain was detected once. The record originates from a study of blood T cell repertoires in COVID-19. Germline V gene lookup returns CDR1 LGHDT and CDR2 YNNKEL (reference sequence). CDR3 size: 15 residues. After removal of 1 base from V and 4 bases from J, the junction contained 6 bases not matched to a gene. The table came from immunoSEQ multiplex PCR; TCRdb's copy has only in-frame clones and leaves some out. The table has 450,000 or so clones, about 90% seen once. The chain is built from TRBV3-1 (or the pseudogene TRBV3-2) and TRBJ1-2; 7 bases are shared with TRBD1. The source of this sequence is a man between 18 and 29 years old with COVID-19, enrolled during active disease. Sequencing was performed on peripheral blood. For the CDR3, the DNA is TGTGCCAGCAGCCAAGGGACAGGCAGGGCCTATGGCTACACCTTC. Encoded protein: CASSQGTGRAYGYTF.